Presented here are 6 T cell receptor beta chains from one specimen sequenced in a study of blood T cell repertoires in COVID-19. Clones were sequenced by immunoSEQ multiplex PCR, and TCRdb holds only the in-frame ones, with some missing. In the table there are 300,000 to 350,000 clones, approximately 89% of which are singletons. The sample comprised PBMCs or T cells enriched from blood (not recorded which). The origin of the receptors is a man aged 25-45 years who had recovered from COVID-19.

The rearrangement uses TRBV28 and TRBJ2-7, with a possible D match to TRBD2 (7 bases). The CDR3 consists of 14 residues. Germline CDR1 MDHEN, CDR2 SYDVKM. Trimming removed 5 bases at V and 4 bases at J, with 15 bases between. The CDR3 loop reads CASSLKGGRYEQYF. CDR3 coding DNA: TGTGCCAGCAGTCTCAAGGGGGGGCGGTACGAGCAGTACTTC.

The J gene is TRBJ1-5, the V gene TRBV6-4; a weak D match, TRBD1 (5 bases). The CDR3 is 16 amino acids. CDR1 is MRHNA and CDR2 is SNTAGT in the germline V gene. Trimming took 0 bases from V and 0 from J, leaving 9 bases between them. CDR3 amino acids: CASSDSTEPSNQPQHF. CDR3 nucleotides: TGTGCCAGCAGTGACTCGACAGAACCTAGCAATCAGCCCCAGCATTTT.

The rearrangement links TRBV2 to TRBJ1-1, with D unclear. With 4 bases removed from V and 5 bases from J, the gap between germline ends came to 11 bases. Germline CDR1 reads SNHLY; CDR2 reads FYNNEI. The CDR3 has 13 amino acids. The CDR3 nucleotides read TGTGCCAGCAGTGGGCGGGGAAGAACTGAAGCTTTCTTT. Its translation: CASSGRGRTEAFF.

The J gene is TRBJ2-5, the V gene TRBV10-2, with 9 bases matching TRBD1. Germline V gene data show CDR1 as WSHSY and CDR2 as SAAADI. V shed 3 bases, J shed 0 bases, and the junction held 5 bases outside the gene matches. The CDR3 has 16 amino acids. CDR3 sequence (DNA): TGCGCCAGCAGTGAACGGACAGGGGTCCACCAAGAGACCCAGTACTTC. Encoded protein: CASSERTGVHQETQYF.

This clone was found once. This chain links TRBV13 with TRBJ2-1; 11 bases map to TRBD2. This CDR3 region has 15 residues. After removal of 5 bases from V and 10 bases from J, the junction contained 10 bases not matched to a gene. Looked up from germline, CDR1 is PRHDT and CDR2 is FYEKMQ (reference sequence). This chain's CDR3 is CASSVLAGGLGEQFF. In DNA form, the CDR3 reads TGTGCCAGCAGCGTCTTAGCGGGGGGGCTGGGGGAGCAGTTCTTC.

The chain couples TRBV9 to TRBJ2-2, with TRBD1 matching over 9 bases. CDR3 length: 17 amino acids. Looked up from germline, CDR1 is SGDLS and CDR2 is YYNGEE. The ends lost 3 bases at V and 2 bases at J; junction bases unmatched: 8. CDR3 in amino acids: CASSAYWTGANTGELFF. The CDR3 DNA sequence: TGTGCCAGCAGCGCTTACTGGACAGGGGCTAACACCGGGGAGCTGTTTTTT.